In its sample, the clone carrying this TCR beta chain was seen many times. No antigen is known for it. Trimming pared 1 base from V and 1 base from J, leaving 6 bases between. The length of the CDR3 is 14 residues. Looked up from germline, CDR1 is KGHSH and CDR2 is LQKENI. This sample's TCRbeta library carried unique molecular identifier barcodes. TCRdb re-called the PCR reads with MiXCR, one entry per CDR3 protein. The table includes roughly 300,000 distinct CDR3 sequences, 11% detected once. The data originate from a study of T-cell reconstitution after alpha-beta-depleted transplantation in children. Study results and limitations: T-cell counts and diversity were attributed mostly to newly produced T cells one year after transplant.

The origin of this receptor is a male patient under 10 years old who had a stem cell transplant for chronic granulomatous disease, so the T cells may come from the graft donor. The chain links TRBV18 to TRBJ2-3; D is uncertain. Sequencing used peripheral blood, obtained 180 days after TCRalphabeta/CD19-depleted stem cell transplant. The CDR3 DNA is TGTGCCAGCTCACCACGGGTAGGCACAGATACGCAGTATTTT. The encoded protein is CASSPRVGTDTQYF.